This TCR beta chain was profiled in a study of PD-1 blockade in classical Hodgkin lymphoma. Details on this clone: Its cognate antigen is unknown.

All the patients suffered relapse after autologous stem cell transplantation, and brentuximab vedotin exposure differed. General study points: CD4+ TCR diversity, unlike CD8+, rose significantly by C4D1.

Only in-frame clones appear in the TCRdb table, and some are missing; sequencing was by immunoSEQ multiplex PCR. The sample yields around 150,000 clones, about 78% seen once. The CDR3 totals 14 residues. CDR1 MNHEY and CDR2 SVGAGI come from the germline V gene. Trimming at V came to 2 bases and at J to 1 base, leaving 1 base not matched to a gene. This clonotype was obtained from a human donor with classical Hodgkin lymphoma. Here the sequenced sample was peripheral blood mononuclear cells (PBMCs), taken before the second cycle of nivolumab. This sequence joins TRBV6-5 and TRBJ2-5; 7 nucleotides align to TRBD1. The CDR3 coding sequence is TGTGCCAGCAGTTACGACAGGGTCCAAGAGACCCAGTACTTC. Amino acids: CASSYDRVQETQYF.